The 14 T cell receptor beta chains given below trace back to one sample, sequenced in a study of blood T cell repertoires in COVID-19. Libraries were prepared by immunoSEQ multiplex PCR; TCRdb keeps only in-frame clonotypes and omits some of them. Among some 350,000 clones listed, around 86% were seen once. Sequenced: peripheral blood. All receptors derive from a human donor in a cohort sampled during active COVID-19.

The V call is TRBV28, the J call TRBJ2-7; no firm D call. The CDR3 is made up of 16 amino acids. Germline values: CDR1 MDHEN, CDR2 SYDVKM. V dropped 6 bases and J dropped 0 bases, with 18 bases sitting between them. The CDR3 is CASSFLLATLSYEQYF. In DNA form, the CDR3 reads TGTGCCAGCAGCTTCCTACTCGCAACCCTCTCCTACGAGCAGTACTTC. The whole variable domain, remainder taken from reference TRBV28 and TRBJ2-7, is DVKVTQSSRYLVKRTGEKVFLECVQDMDHENMFWYRQDPGLGLRLIYFSYDVKMKEKGDIPEGYSVSREKKERFSLILESASTNQTSMYLCASSFLLATLSYEQYFGPGTRLTVT.

The chain employs TRBV11-1 and TRBJ2-3, with 7 bases fitting TRBD1. CDR1 SGHAT and CDR2 FQDESV come from the germline V gene (reference sequence). The CDR3 length is 15 residues. J lost 0 bases, V lost 2 bases, and 2 bases had no gene match. The CDR3 reads CASSLQTGSTDTQYF. CDR3 nucleotides: TGTGCCAGCAGCTTACAGACAGGGAGCACAGATACGCAGTATTTT.

The V gene is TRBV28, the J gene TRBJ2-1, with TRBD2 matching over 13 bases. The length of the CDR3 is 15 residues. CDR1 is MDHEN, CDR2 SYDVKM, per germline. V lost 6 bases, J lost 10 bases, and 9 bases stayed unmatched. CDR3 loop: CASSPRLAGGKEQFF. The DNA of the CDR3 is TGTGCCAGCAGCCCCCGACTAGCGGGGGGCAAGGAGCAGTTCTTC.

The V gene is TRBV28, the J gene TRBJ2-3; 7 bases align to TRBD2. This CDR3 is built from 20 residues. The germline V gene encodes CDR1 MDHEN and CDR2 SYDVKM. The J segment lost 0 bases and the V segment lost 8 bases, leaving 23 bases of the junction unmatched. The CDR3 sequence is CASSNRASGGATSSTDTQYF. In nucleotides, the CDR3 is TGTGCCAGCTCTAATAGGGCTAGCGGAGGGGCGACTTCTAGCACAGATACGCAGTATTTT.

The J gene is TRBJ1-2, the V gene TRBV7-2; the D gene is possibly TRBD1 (5 bases). This CDR3 contains 14 residues. The ends were cut back, 1 base at V and 2 bases at J, with 8 bases in the middle. Germline loops: CDR1 SGHTA, CDR2 FQGNSA. CDR3: CASSLGSGNYGYTF. CDR3 coding DNA: TGTGCCAGCAGCTTAGGATCAGGGAACTATGGCTACACCTTC.

The chain is built from TRBV4-2 and TRBJ2-7, with D possibly TRBD1 on 6 matching bases. CDR3 length equals 16 residues. Between the trimmed V and J ends, which lost 0 bases and 2 bases, there was a span of 14 bases. Germline CDR1 is LGHNA and CDR2 is YNFKEQ. CDR3 in amino acids: CASSQELAGDTYEQYF. The CDR3, as DNA: TGTGCCAGCAGCCAAGAATTAGCAGGGGACACCTACGAGCAGTACTTC.

V and J are TRBV7-9 and TRBJ1-2; perhaps TRBD1 as D (6 bases). Trimming took off 1 base at V and 6 bases at J, with 6 bases between the two ends. This CDR3 comprises 12 residues. Germline V CDR1 and CDR2: SEHNR, FQNEAQ (reference sequence). The CDR3 sequence is CASSLDRDGYTF. The CDR3 nucleotides read TGTGCCAGCAGCTTAGACAGGGATGGCTACACCTTC.

This clone was observed a few times. The genes are TRBV29-1 and TRBJ1-1, with D possibly being TRBD1 (5 bases). This CDR3 contains 12 residues. The V and J ends lost 4 bases and 0 bases respectively, with 6 bases between them. CDR1 is SQVTM, CDR2 ANQGSEA, per germline. CDR3 residues: CSVGQMNTEAFF. The CDR3 coding sequence is TGCAGCGTTGGACAGATGAACACTGAAGCTTTCTTT.

The chain joins TRBV30 to TRBJ2-7; 10 nucleotides align to TRBD1. The V gene's germline CDR1 is GTSNPN and CDR2 SVGIG (reference sequence). Trimming at V came to 0 bases and at J to 2 bases, leaving 4 bases not matched to a gene. The CDR3 extends over 15 amino acids. The CDR3 loop is CAWSVPGQGPYEQYF. The CDR3 DNA reads TGTGCCTGGAGTGTACCGGGACAGGGGCCCTACGAGCAGTACTTC.

This chain connects TRBV9 to TRBJ2-1; 9 bases fit TRBD2. This CDR3 region has 16 residues. J lost 5 bases, V lost 2 bases, and 8 bases had no gene match. In germline, CDR1 is SGDLS, CDR2 YYNGEE. Here the CDR3 reads CASSVLAGVRHNEQFF. For the CDR3, the DNA is TGTGCCAGCAGCGTGTTAGCGGGAGTAAGGCACAATGAGCAGTTCTTC.

The CDR3 DNA is TGTGCCAGCAGTGAACCTTCCGGGGGGGCTGAACGGGGTAATGAGCAGTTCTTC. Protein: CASSEPSGGAERGNEQFF. V gene TRBV2 combines with J gene TRBJ2-1; 8 nucleotides agree with TRBD2. The V gene's germline CDR1 is SNHLY and CDR2 FYNNEI. There are 18 residues in the CDR3. The trim removed 2 bases at V and 7 bases at J, leaving 16 bases unmatched.

In DNA form, the CDR3 reads TGTGCCTGGAGTGTACTAAGGGCGGGGGAGACCCAGTACTTC. It codes for CAWSVLRAGETQYF. V gene TRBV30 combines with J gene TRBJ2-5; D may be TRBD2 (6 bases). V was clipped by 0 bases and J by 5 bases, with 13 bases between them. The CDR3 totals 14 residues. Germline lookup yields CDR1 GTSNPN and CDR2 SVGIG (reference sequence).

The chain recombines TRBV5-1 with TRBJ2-2; D ambiguous. This CDR3 is 15 amino acids long. V lost 0 bases and J lost 1, with 7 bases in between. Germline CDR1 SGHRS, CDR2 YFSETQ. The CDR3 reads CASSLGHRNTGELFF. The CDR3 DNA reads as TGCGCCAGCAGCTTGGGACACCGGAACACCGGGGAGCTGTTTTTT.

The gene calls are TRBV6-5 and TRBJ1-1; D unresolved. CDR1 and CDR2 (germline): MNHEY, SVGAGI. This CDR3 is built from 13 residues. CDR3: CAGRFALNTEAFF. The CDR3 region has the DNA TGTGCAGGGAGATTTGCCCTGAACACTGAAGCTTTCTTT.